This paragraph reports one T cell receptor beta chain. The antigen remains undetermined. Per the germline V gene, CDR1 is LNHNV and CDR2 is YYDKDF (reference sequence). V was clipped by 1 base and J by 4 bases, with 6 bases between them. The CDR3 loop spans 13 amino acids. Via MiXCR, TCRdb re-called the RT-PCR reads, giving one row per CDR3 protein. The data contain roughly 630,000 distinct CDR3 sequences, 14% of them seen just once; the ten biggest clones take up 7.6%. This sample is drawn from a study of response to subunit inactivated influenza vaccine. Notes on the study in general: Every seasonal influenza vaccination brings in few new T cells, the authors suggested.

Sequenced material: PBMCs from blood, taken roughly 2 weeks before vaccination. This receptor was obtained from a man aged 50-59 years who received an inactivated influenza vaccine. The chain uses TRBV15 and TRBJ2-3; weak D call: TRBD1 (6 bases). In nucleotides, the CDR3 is TGTGCCACCAGCAGAGGGGGGCCAGATACGCAGTATTTT. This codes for CATSRGGPDTQYF. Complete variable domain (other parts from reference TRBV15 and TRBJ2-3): DAMVIQNPRYQVTQFGKPVTLSCSQTLNHNVMYWYQQKSSQAPKLLFHYYDKDFNNEADTPDNFQSRRPNTSFCFLDIRSPGLGDTAMYLCATSRGGPDTQYFGPGTRLTVL.